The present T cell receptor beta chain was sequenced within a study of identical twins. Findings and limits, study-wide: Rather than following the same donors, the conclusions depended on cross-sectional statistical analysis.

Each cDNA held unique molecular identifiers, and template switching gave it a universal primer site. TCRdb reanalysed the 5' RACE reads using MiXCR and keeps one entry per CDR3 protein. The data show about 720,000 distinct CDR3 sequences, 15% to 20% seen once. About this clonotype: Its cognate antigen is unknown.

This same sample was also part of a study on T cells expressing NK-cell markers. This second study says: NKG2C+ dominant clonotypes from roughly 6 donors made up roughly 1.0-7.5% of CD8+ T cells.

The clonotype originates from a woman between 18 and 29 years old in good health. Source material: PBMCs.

The CDR3 sequence: CASSLDFRGGRTQYF. As DNA, the CDR3 is TGTGCCAGCAGCTTAGATTTCCGGGGCGGGAGGACCCAGTACTTC. The chain employs TRBV7-2 and TRBJ2-5; 7 bases fit TRBD2. Germline assignment: CDR1 SGHTA and CDR2 FQGNSA. The CDR3 totals 15 residues. The J segment lost 7 bases and the V segment lost 1 base, leaving 9 bases of the junction unmatched.